This TCR beta chain was captured by sequencing in a study of blood T cell repertoires in COVID-19. As for the study in general: There were acute and convalescent COVID-19 samples, and they came from the United States, Italy and Spain.

The germline CDR1 and CDR2 sequences are SGHVS and FQNEAQ. CDR3 length equals 16 residues. Unmatched junction bases numbered 12, after V lost 4 bases and J lost 5 bases. In the authors' workflow: Researchers report that nucleated cell counts were estimated from reference gene primer amplification. Method: immunoSEQ multiplex PCR; TCRdb's copy keeps in-frame clones and lacks some. V, J and clone size are those of that table, while D and trimming were read from the DNA. The top ten clones hold roughly 8% of a sample with approximately 140,000 clones, approximately 85% of them seen once. Seattle patient enrollment occurred during active infection, with longitudinal follow-up thereafter.

The sequence was obtained from a woman in her fifties or sixties with COVID-19, enrolled during active disease. The chain recombines TRBV7-8 with TRBJ2-3, with 7 nucleotides matching TRBD2. The source material was peripheral blood. The CDR3 is CASSSYGLETIDTQYF. In nucleotides, the CDR3 is TGTGCCAGCAGCTCTTATGGACTAGAAACGATAGATACGCAGTATTTT.